A selection of T cell receptor beta chains follows, all from one sample in a study of T cell changes during pregnancy in multiple sclerosis. Sequencing used immunoSEQ multiplex PCR; TCRdb keeps in-frame clones, though not all of them. Altogether tens of thousands of clones are present, 90% to 95% being singletons, with the ten largest covering about 2.5%. Here the sequenced sample was peripheral blood, taken in the second trimester of pregnancy. These receptors were taken from a female donor with multiple sclerosis, enrolled in a pregnancy study. Each CDR3 is given with its conserved first and last residue. D genes are given only for firm matches. Where a row states a size, it is once, few, many or the class of an expanded clone; other rows omit it.

D,J,size,V,DNA,CDR3
NA,TRBJ1-2,few,TRBV5-6,TGTGCCAGCAGCTCGGGATTCCCACCCTATGGCTACACCTTC,CASSSGFPPYGYTF
NA,TRBJ1-2,NA,TRBV18,TGTGCCAGCTTATCGATCCAGGGGAGTTCTTATGGCTACACCTTC,CASLSIQGSSYGYTF
TRBD1,TRBJ1-5,NA,TRBV5-6,TGTGCCAGCAGCCTGGGACAGGGGAGCAATCAGCCCCAGCATTTT,CASSLGQGSNQPQHF
NA,TRBJ1-4,NA,TRBV30,TGTGCCTCTGCGAGGGGAGGGTCCGTGAGGGATGAAAAACTGTTTTTT,CASARGGSVRDEKLFF
NA,TRBJ2-1,NA,TRBV27,TGTGCCAGCCGGGGCGGGACCTCCTACAATGAGCAGTTCTTC,CASRGGTSYNEQFF
NA,TRBJ2-5,NA,TRBV5-1,TGCGCCAGCGGTACCGACAGGGTCGGGGGAGAGACCCAGTACTTC,CASGTDRVGGETQYF
NA,TRBJ1-5,once,TRBV2,TGTGCCAGCAGTGAGAGGAGGCGCGGACAGCCCCAGCATTTT,CASSERRRGQPQHF
TRBD1,TRBJ2-1,NA,TRBV9,TGTGCCAGCAGCGTATTCGGGACAGGGGCCTACAATGAGCAGTTCTTC,CASSVFGTGAYNEQFF
NA,TRBJ1-1,NA,TRBV12-5,TGTGCTAGTGGTTTGGGAACAGGGTTGCGAACTGAAGCTTTCTTT,CASGLGTGLRTEAFF
TRBD1,TRBJ1-6,few,TRBV7-9,TGTGCCAGCAGCTGGACAGGGGCCGGGGATTCACCCCTCCACTTT,CASSWTGAGDSPLHF
NA,TRBJ1-6,NA,TRBV30,TGTGCCTTGCAAGGCGGGGTTAATTCACCCCTCCACTTT,CALQGGVNSPLHF
NA,TRBJ1-2,NA,TRBV7-2,TGTGCCAGCAGTCCGAAGGGGCCGAACTATGGCTACACCTTC,CASSPKGPNYGYTF
TRBD1,TRBJ1-6,NA,TRBV13,TGTGCCAGCAGCCCCCGGCCAGGGGGCGTCACCTATAATTCACCCCTCCACTTT,CASSPRPGGVTYNSPLHF
NA,TRBJ2-4,NA,TRBV27,TGTGCCAGCAGCCGAGGGGCCAAAAACATTCAGTACTTC,CASSRGAKNIQYF
TRBD2,TRBJ2-3,NA,TRBV5-8,TGTGCCAGCAGCTTGGGACTGACTAGCGGGGGGAGTGATACGCAGTATTTT,CASSLGLTSGGSDTQYF
NA,TRBJ1-5,NA,TRBV5-1,TGCGCCAGCAGCTTGGGGTCCGGGTCCAATCAGCCCCAGCATTTT,CASSLGSGSNQPQHF
NA,TRBJ2-7,NA,TRBV18,TGTGCCAGCTCCCTCGACAGAACCTACGAGCAGTACTTC,CASSLDRTYEQYF
NA,TRBJ2-5,NA,TRBV7-9,TGTGCCAGCAGCCAAGGTGGGGCTCAAGAGACCCAGTACTTC,CASSQGGAQETQYF
NA,TRBJ1-4,NA,TRBV6-5,TGTGCCAGCAGTTACTCGGGCAGGTACAATGAAAAACTGTTTTTT,CASSYSGRYNEKLFF
NA,TRBJ2-2,NA,TRBV7-3,TGTGCCAGCAGCCCTCAAGTGCCGGAGTATAGCGGGGAGCTGTTTTTT,CASSPQVPEYSGELFF
NA,TRBJ1-4,NA,TRBV6-5,TGTGCCAGCAGTTACTGGGGCAGGGAGGACGAAAAACTGTTTTTT,CASSYWGREDEKLFF
TRBD1,TRBJ2-3,NA,TRBV7-3,TGTGCCAGCAGTACGACAGGGGATACGCAGTATTTT,CASSTTGDTQYF
TRBD1,TRBJ2-7,NA,TRBV11-3,TGTGCCAGCAGCCGCGGGACAGGGAGCTACGAGCAGTACTTC,CASSRGTGSYEQYF
TRBD1,TRBJ2-7,NA,TRBV9,TGTGCCAGCAGCGACGGACAGGGGGCGAGTTACGAGCAGTACTTC,CASSDGQGASYEQYF
TRBD1,TRBJ1-1,NA,TRBV16,TGTGCCAGCAGCCGGCAGGGGGGCACTGAAGCTTTCTTT,CASSRQGGTEAFF
NA,TRBJ1-2,NA,TRBV5-6,TGTGCCAGCATCCATGGAGGGACTATCACAGCTAACTATGGCTACACCTTC,CASIHGGTITANYGYTF
TRBD1,TRBJ2-7,NA,TRBV30,TGTGCCTGCCTACAGGGACAGGGGCTTTACGAGCAGTACTTC,CACLQGQGLYEQYF
NA,TRBJ2-1,NA,TRBV5-6,TGTGCCAGCAGCTTTTCGGGATTTTACAATGAGCAGTTCTTC,CASSFSGFYNEQFF
TRBD1,TRBJ1-2,NA,TRBV15,TGTGCCACCAGCAGAGGGGGGCAGGGGGGTGGCTACACCTTC,CATSRGGQGGGYTF
NA,TRBJ1-4,NA,TRBV25-1,TGTGCCAGCAGTGAATTAATGGGGCAGGGGAATGAAAAACTGTTTTTT,CASSELMGQGNEKLFF
TRBD1,TRBJ1-1,few,TRBV5-6,TGTGCCAGCAGCCCGCGGGACAGGGGCCCTCTTGAAGCTTTCTTT,CASSPRDRGPLEAFF
TRBD2,TRBJ2-3,NA,TRBV6-1,TGTGCCAGCAGTGAAGGACTAGCAGTTAGCACAGATACGCAGTATTTT,CASSEGLAVSTDTQYF
NA,TRBJ2-1,NA,TRBV5-1,TGCGCCAGCAGCGCGTCCTCCGGACAGTCTGGCCCCCAGTTCTTC,CASSASSGQSGPQFF
TRBD1,TRBJ2-3,NA,TRBV6-1,TGTGCCAGCAGTGACCCCGGGACAGGGGGCGCGCCGCAGTATTTT,CASSDPGTGGAPQYF
TRBD1,TRBJ1-1,NA,TRBV7-9,TGTGCCAGCAGCCGCGCTCGGACAGGACATCTCGGTGAAGCTTTCTTT,CASSRARTGHLGEAFF
NA,TRBJ1-2,NA,TRBV9,TGTGCCAGCAGCGGGCAGAATTCCCAAGGCTACACCTTC,CASSGQNSQGYTF
NA,TRBJ1-1,NA,TRBV5-6,TGTGCCAGCAGCTTGCAAGGCAGGCTGAACTTGGAACGCGCTTTCTTT,CASSLQGRLNLERAFF
TRBD1,TRBJ1-1,NA,TRBV11-2,TGTGCCAGCAGCCCGCGACAGGGCTACACTGAAGCTTTCTTT,CASSPRQGYTEAFF
NA,TRBJ2-7,NA,TRBV6-5,TGTGCCAGCAGCCAGGGTAACAACGAGCAGTACTTC,CASSQGNNEQYF
NA,TRBJ1-5,NA,TRBV7-2,TGTGCCAGCAGCCGAACACAGACAGGAGACCATTATAGCAATCAGCCCCAGCATTTT,CASSRTQTGDHYSNQPQHF
NA,TRBJ1-6,NA,TRBV6-1,TGTGCCAGCATCCGGCAGGGCATTTCATCACCCCTCCACTTT,CASIRQGISSPLHF
NA,TRBJ2-7,few,TRBV6-1,TGTGCCAGCTCCGTAATAGCGGATCCCCACGAGCAGTACTTC,CASSVIADPHEQYF
TRBD2,TRBJ2-5,NA,TRBV7-2,TGTGCCAGCAGCCTGGGGGCGGGGGGGGCCCGGGAGACCCAGTACTTC,CASSLGAGGARETQYF
TRBD2,TRBJ2-5,NA,TRBV2,TGTGCCAGCAGCGAAACTAGCGGGGGACAAGAGACCCAGTACTTC,CASSETSGGQETQYF
NA,TRBJ1-1,NA,TRBV29-1,TGCAGTGCCCTGATACAGGGAAGAGGCGCTGAAGCTTTCTTT,CSALIQGRGAEAFF
NA,TRBJ1-1,NA,TRBV7-9,TGTGCCAGCAGCTTTCAGGGCAAGAACACTGAAGCTTTCTTT,CASSFQGKNTEAFF
TRBD1,TRBJ1-1,NA,TRBV6-5,TGTGCCAGCAGTTACTCCCTCGACAGGGTGAACACTGAAGCTTTCTTT,CASSYSLDRVNTEAFF
NA,TRBJ1-6,NA,TRBV5-1,TGCGCCAGCAGCCCCCAGAGTAATAGCGATTACAGCTCCTATAATTCACCCCTCCACTTT,CASSPQSNSDYSSYNSPLHF
TRBD1,TRBJ1-2,NA,TRBV23-1,TGCGCCAAACGGGACAGAAGGGTAAACTATGGCTACACCTTC,CAKRDRRVNYGYTF
TRBD1,TRBJ1-1,NA,TRBV27,TGTGCCAGCAGATTCCCGGGACAGGGGAGCACTGAAGCTTTCTTT,CASRFPGQGSTEAFF
TRBD1,TRBJ1-4,NA,TRBV5-1,TGCGCCAGCAGCTCCGACAGGGGAGATGAAAAACTGTTTTTT,CASSSDRGDEKLFF
NA,TRBJ1-6,NA,TRBV5-4,TGTGCCAGCAGCGGACCCCAGGAGGGGTCCTATAATTCACCCCTCCACTTT,CASSGPQEGSYNSPLHF
TRBD1,TRBJ1-6,NA,TRBV7-9,TGTGCCAGCAGCGGAACAGGGGGCGATTCACCCCTCCACTTT,CASSGTGGDSPLHF
NA,TRBJ2-2,NA,TRBV13,TGTGCCAGCAGCCAAGCCCGGAGTCAGCTGTTTTTT,CASSQARSQLFF
NA,TRBJ1-1,NA,TRBV19,TGTGCCAGTAGTATGTCAGGGGTCACTGAAGCTTTCTTT,CASSMSGVTEAFF
NA,TRBJ1-6,NA,TRBV7-2,TGTGCCAGCAGCTTAGAGGGGCTAGGGGTCTCACCCCTCCACTTT,CASSLEGLGVSPLHF
NA,TRBJ1-4,NA,TRBV2,TGTGCCAGCAGGCGACAAAGTAATGAAAAACTGTTTTTT,CASRRQSNEKLFF